This T cell receptor beta chain appears in the sequencing data of a study of blood T cell repertoires in COVID-19. Study-wide context: Specimens from acute and convalescent COVID-19 originated in the United States, Italy and Spain. T cells, B-cell-depleted T cells, or PBMCs provided the cDNA or gDNA that served as material.

After removal of 8 bases from V and 1 base from J, the junction contained 13 bases not matched to a gene. In germline, CDR1 is SEHNR, CDR2 FQNEAQ (reference sequence). The CDR3 is 17 amino acids. Authors' data handling: Counts of nucleated cells, estimated from reference gene primer amplification, were obtained. Sequencing used immunoSEQ multiplex PCR; TCRdb keeps in-frame clones, though not all of them. That table supplies the V and J calls and clone size; D and trimming were determined from the DNA. The table has roughly 200,000 clones, about 88% seen once; the top ten hold about 4.9%. The chain is built from TRBV7-9 and TRBJ2-2; 7 bases fit TRBD2. This receptor was obtained from a woman older than 75 with acute or convalescent COVID-19. Sequencing input: peripheral blood. CDR3 region: CASAPFLTSLNTGELFF. The CDR3 coding sequence is TGTGCCAGCGCTCCGTTCTTGACTAGCTTGAACACCGGGGAGCTGTTTTTT.